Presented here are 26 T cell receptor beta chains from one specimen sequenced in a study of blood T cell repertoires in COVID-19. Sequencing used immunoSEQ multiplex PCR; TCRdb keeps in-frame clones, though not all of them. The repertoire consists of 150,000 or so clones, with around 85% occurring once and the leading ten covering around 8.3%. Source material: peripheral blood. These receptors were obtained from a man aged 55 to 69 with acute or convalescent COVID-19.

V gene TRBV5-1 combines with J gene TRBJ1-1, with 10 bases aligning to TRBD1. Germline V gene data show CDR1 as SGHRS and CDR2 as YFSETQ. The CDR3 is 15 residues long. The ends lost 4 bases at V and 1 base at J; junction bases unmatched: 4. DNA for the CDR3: TGCGCCAGCAGCGACAGGGGGCACTCGAACACTGAAGCTTTCTTT. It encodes CASSDRGHSNTEAFF.

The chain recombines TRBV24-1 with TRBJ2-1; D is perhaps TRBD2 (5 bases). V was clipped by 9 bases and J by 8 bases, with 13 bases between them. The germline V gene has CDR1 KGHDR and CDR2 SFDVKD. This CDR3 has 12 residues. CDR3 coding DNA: TGTGCCACCTCAAGGTCCGGGGATGAGCAGTTCTTC. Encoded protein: CATSRSGDEQFF.

CDR3 sequence reads: CASSLSPNYGYTF. The CDR3 nucleotides are TGCGCCAGCAGCTTGAGCCCTAACTATGGCTACACCTTC. This chain uses TRBV5-1 with TRBJ1-2; D call uncertain. CDR3 size: 13 residues. V lost 1 base, J lost 0 bases, and 4 bases lay in between. Germline assignment: CDR1 SGHRS and CDR2 YFSETQ. Filled out from reference TRBV5-1 and TRBJ1-2, the complete variable domain reads KAGVTQTPRYLIKTRGQQVTLSCSPISGHRSVSWYQQTPGQGLQFLFEYFSETQRNKGNFPGRFSGRQFSNSRSEMNVSTLELGDSALYLCASSLSPNYGYTFGSGTRLTVV.

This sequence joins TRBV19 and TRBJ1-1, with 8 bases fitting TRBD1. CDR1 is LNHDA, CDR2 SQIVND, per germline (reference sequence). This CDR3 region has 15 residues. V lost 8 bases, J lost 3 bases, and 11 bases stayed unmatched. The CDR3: CASLPLGQGHTEAFF. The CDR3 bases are TGTGCCAGTCTGCCCCTAGGACAGGGTCACACTGAAGCTTTCTTT.

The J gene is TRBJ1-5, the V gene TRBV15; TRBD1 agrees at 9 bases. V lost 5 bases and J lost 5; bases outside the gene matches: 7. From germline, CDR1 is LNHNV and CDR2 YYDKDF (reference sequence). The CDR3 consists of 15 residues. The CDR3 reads CATSGGQGGYQPQHF. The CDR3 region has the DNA TGTGCCACCAGCGGGGGACAGGGAGGTTATCAGCCCCAGCATTTT.

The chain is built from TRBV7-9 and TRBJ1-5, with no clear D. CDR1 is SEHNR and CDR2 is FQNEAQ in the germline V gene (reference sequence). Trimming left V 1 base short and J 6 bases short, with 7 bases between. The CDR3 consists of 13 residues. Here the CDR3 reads CASSLEEGQPQHF. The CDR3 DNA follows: TGTGCCAGCAGCTTAGAGGAGGGTCAGCCCCAGCATTTT.

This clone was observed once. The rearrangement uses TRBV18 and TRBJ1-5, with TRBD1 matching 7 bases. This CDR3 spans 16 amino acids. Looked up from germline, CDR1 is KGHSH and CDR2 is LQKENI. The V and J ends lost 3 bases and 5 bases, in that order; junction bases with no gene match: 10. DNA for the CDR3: TGTGCCAGCTCACCCAGACCAGGGGGAGAGGATCAGCCCCAGCATTTT. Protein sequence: CASSPRPGGEDQPQHF.

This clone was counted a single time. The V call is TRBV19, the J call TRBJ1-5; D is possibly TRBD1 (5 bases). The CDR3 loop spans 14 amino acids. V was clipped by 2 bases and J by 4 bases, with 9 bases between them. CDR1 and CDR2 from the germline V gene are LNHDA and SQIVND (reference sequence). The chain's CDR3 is CASSIWDYNQPQHF. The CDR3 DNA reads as TGTGCCAGTAGTATATGGGACTATAATCAGCCCCAGCATTTT.

Here the CDR3 DNA reads TGTGCCAGCAGCGTAGCTCCTACCATAAGTGAGCAGTTCTTC. Protein product: CASSVAPTISEQFF. The chain joins TRBV9 to TRBJ2-1; D remains unclear. Germline values: CDR1 SGDLS, CDR2 YYNGEE. The CDR3 length is 14 residues. V dropped 0 bases and J dropped 9 bases, with 13 bases sitting between them.

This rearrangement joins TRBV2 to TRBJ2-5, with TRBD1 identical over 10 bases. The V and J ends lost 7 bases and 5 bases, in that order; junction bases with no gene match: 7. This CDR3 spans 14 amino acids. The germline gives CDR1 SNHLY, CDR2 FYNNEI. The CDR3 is CASITDRGSETQYF. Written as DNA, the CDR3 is TGTGCCAGCATCACGGACAGGGGGTCGGAGACCCAGTACTTC.

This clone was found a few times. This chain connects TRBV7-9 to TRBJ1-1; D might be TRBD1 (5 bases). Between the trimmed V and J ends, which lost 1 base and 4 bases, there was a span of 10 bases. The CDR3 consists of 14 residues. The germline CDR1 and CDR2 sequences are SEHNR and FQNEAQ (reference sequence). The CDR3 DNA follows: TGTGCCAGCAGCTTAGGTTGGGGGGGCACTGAAGCTTTCTTT. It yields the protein CASSLGWGGTEAFF.

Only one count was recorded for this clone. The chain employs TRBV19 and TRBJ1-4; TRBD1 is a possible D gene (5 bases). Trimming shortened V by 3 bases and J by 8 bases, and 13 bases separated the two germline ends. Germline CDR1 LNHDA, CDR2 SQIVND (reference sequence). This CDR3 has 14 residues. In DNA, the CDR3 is TGTGCCAGTAGTATCTCCCCGCGGGACGAAAAACTGTTTTTT. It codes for CASSISPRDEKLFF.

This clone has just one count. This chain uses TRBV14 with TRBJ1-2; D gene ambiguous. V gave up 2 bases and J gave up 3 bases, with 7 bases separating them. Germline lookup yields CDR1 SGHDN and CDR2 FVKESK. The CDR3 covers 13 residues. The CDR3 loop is CASSQQTHYGYTF. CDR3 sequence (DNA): TGTGCCAGCAGCCAACAAACTCACTATGGCTACACCTTC.

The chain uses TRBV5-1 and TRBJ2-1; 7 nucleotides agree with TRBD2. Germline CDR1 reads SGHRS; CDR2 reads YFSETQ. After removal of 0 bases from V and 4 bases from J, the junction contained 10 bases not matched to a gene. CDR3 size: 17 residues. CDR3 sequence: CASSLASGTPGYNEQFF. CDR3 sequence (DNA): TGCGCCAGCAGCTTGGCTAGCGGAACTCCGGGGTACAATGAGCAGTTCTTC.

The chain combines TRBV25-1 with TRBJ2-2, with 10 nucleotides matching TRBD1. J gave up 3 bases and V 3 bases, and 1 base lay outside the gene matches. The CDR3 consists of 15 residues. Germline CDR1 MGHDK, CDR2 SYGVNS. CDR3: CASSETGGYTGELFF. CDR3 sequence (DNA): TGTGCCAGCAGTGAGACAGGGGGCTACACCGGGGAGCTGTTTTTT. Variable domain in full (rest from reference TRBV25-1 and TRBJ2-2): EADIYQTPRYLVIGTGKKITLECSQTMGHDKMYWYQQDPGMELHLIHYSYGVNSTEKGDLSSESTVSRIRTEHFPLTLESARPSHTSQYLCASSETGGYTGELFFGEGSRLTVL.

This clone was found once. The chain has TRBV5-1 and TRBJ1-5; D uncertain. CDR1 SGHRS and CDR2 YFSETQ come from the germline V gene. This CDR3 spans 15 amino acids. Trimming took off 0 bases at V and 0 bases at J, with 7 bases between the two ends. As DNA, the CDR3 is TGCGCCAGCAGCTTGGTCGGGGATAGCAATCAGCCCCAGCATTTT. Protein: CASSLVGDSNQPQHF.

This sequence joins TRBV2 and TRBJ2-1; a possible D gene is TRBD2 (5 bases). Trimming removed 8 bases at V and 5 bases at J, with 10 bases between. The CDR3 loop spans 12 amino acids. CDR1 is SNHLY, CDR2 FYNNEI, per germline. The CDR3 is CASREPNNEQFF. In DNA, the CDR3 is TGTGCCAGCCGGGAACCCAACAATGAGCAGTTCTTC. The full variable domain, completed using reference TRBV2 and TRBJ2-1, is EPEVTQTPSHQVTQMGQEVILRCVPISNHLYFYWYRQILGQKVEFLVSFYNNEISEKSEIFDDQFSVERPDGSNFTLKIRSTKLEDSAMYFCASREPNNEQFFGPGTRLTVL.

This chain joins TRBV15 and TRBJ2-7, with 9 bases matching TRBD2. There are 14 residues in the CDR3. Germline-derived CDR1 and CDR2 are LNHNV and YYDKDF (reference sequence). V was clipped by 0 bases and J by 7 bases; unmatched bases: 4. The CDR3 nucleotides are TGTGCCACCAGCAGAGAGGGACTAGCTCGGGAGCAGTACTTC. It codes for CATSREGLAREQYF.

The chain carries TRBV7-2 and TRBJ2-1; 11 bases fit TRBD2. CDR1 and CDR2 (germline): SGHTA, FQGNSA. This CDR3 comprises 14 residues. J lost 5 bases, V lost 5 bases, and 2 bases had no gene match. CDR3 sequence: CASSMGLADNEQFF. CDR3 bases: TGTGCCAGCAGCATGGGACTAGCGGACAATGAGCAGTTCTTC.

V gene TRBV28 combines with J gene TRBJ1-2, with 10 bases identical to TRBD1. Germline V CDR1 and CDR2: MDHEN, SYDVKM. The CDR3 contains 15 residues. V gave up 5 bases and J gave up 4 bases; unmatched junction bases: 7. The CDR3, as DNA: TGTGCCAGCAGTGGACAGGGGGACGGGGGCTATGGCTACACCTTC. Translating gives CASSGQGDGGYGYTF.

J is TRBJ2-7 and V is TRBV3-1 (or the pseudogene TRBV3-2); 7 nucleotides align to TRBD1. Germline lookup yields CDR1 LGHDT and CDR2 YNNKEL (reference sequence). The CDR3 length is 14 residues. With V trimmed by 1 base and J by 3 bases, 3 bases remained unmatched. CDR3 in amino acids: CASSQAGQSYEQYF. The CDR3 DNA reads TGTGCCAGCAGCCAAGCGGGACAGAGCTACGAGCAGTACTTC.

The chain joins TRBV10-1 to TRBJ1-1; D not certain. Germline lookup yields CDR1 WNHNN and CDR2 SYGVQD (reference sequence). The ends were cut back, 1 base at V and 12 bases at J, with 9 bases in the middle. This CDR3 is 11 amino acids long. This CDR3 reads CASSELRRSFF. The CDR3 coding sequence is TGCGCCAGCAGTGAGTTGAGGCGGTCTTTCTTT.

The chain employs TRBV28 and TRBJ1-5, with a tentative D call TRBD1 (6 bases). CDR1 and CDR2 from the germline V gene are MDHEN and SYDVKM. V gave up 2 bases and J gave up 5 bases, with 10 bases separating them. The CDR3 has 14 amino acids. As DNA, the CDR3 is TGTGCCAGCAGTTTAGGGGGCACGGATCAGCCCCAGCATTTT. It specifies CASSLGGTDQPQHF.

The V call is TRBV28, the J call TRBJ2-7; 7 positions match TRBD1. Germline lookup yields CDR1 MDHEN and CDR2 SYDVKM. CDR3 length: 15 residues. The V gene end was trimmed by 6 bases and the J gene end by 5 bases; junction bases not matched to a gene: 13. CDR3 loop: CASRGEQGSGNEQYF. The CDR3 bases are TGTGCCAGCAGGGGGGAACAGGGGAGTGGGAACGAGCAGTACTTC.

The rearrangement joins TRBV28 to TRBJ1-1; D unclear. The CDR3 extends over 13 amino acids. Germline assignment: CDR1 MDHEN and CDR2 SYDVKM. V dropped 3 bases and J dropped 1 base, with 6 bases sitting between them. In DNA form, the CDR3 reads TGTGCCAGCAGTTTTTCCCAGAACACTGAAGCTTTCTTT. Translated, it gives CASSFSQNTEAFF.

The CDR3 protein is CASSSFSADNSPLHF. In DNA, the CDR3 is TGTGCCAGCAGTTCCTTCAGTGCCGATAATTCACCCCTCCACTTT. The chain uses TRBV28 and TRBJ1-6; D call uncertain. Trimming removed 4 bases at V and 5 bases at J, with 12 bases between. Germline V CDR1 and CDR2: MDHEN, SYDVKM. This CDR3 contains 15 residues.